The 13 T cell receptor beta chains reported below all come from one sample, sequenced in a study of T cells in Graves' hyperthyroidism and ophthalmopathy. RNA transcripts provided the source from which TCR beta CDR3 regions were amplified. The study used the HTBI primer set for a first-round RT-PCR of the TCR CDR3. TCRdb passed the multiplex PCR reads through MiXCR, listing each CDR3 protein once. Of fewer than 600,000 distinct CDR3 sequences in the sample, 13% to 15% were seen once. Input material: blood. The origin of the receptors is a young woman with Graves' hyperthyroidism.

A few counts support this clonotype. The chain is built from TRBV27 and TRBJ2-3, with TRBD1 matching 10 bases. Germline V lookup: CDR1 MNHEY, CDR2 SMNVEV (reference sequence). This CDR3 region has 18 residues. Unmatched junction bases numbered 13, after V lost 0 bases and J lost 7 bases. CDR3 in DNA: TGTGCCAGCAGTTTATCGACAGGGGGCGTGACGGGTAGGAATACGCAGTATTTT. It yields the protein CASSLSTGGVTGRNTQYF.

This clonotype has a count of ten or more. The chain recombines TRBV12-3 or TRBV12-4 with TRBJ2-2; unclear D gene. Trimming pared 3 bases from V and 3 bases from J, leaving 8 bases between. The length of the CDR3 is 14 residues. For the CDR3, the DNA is TGTGCCAGCAGTTTGGGTGGCGACACCGGGGAGCTGTTTTTT. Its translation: CASSLGGDTGELFF.

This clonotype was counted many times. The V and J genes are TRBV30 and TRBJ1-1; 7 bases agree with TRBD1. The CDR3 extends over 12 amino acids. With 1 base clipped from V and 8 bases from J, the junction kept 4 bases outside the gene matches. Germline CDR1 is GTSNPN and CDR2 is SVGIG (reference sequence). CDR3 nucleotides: TGTGCCTGGAGTGGAACAGGGGAGGAAGCTTTCTTT. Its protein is CAWSGTGEEAFF. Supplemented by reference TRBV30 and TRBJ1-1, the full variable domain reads SQTIHQWPATLVQPVGSPLSLECTVEGTSNPNLYWYRQAAGRGLQLLFYSVGIGQISSEVPQNLSASRPQDRQFILSSKKLLLSDSGFYLCAWSGTGEEAFFGQGTRLTVV.

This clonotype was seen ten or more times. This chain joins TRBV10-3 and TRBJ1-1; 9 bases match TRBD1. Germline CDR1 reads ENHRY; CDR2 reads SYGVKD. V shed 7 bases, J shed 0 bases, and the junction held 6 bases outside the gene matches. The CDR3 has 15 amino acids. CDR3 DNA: TGTGCCATCATTCCGGGACAGGGCATGAACACTGAAGCTTTCTTT. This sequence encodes CAIIPGQGMNTEAFF.

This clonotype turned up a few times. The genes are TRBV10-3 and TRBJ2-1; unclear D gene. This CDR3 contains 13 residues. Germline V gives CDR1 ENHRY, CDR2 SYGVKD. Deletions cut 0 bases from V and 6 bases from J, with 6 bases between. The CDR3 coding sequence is TGTGCCATCAGTGAGTCGGTGAGCAATGAGCAGTTCTTC. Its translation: CAISESVSNEQFF.

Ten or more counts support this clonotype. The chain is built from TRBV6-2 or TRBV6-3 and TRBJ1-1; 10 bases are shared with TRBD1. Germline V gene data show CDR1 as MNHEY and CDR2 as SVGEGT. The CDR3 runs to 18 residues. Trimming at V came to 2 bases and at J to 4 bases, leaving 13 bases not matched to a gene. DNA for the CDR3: TGTGCCAGCAGTTACGTCCCGGGACAGGGGACCTCGAGCACTGAAGCTTTCTTT. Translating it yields CASSYVPGQGTSSTEAFF.

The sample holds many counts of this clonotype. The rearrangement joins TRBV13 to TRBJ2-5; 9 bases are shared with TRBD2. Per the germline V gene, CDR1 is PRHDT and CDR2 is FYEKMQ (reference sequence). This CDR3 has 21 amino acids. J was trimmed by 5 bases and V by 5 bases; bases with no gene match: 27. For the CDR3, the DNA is TGTGCCAGCAGCCCCGCCGAGACGCGGACTAGCGAGGGATCCATGTGGGAGACCCAGTACTTC. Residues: CASSPAETRTSEGSMWETQYF.

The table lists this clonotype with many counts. The DNA for the CDR3 is TGTGCCAGCAGTTCGGCCGGCTGGAGCACAGATACGCAGTATTTT. Its translation: CASSSAGWSTDTQYF. V gene TRBV12-3 or TRBV12-4 combines with J gene TRBJ2-3; D unresolved. The CDR3 is made up of 15 amino acids. V was trimmed by 4 bases and J by 0 bases, leaving 11 bases between them.

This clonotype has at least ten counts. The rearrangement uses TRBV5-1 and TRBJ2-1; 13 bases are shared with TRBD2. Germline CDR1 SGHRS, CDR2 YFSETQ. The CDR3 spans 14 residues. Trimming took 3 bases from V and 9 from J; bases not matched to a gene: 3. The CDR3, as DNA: TGCGCCAGCAGCTGGACTAGCGGGAGAGGTGAGCAGTTCTTC. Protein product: CASSWTSGRGEQFF.

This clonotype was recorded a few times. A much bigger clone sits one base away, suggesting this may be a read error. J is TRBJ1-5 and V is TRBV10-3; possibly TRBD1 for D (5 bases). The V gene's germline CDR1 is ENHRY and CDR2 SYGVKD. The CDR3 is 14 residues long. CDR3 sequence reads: CAISESSGKQPRHF. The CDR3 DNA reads TGTGCCATCAGTGAGTCGTCAGGGAAACAGCCCCGGCATTTT.

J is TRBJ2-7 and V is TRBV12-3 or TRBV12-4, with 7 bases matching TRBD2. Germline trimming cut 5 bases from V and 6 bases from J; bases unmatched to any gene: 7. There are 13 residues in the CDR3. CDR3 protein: CASSIGLVGEQYV. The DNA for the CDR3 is TGTGCCAGCAGTATCGGACTAGTAGGCGAGCAGTACGTC.

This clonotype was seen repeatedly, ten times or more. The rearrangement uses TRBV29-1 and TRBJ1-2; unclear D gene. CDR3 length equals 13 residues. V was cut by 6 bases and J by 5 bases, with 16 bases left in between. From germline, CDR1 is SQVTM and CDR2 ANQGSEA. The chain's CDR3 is CSVPVVGSYGYTF. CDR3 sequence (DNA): TGCAGCGTGCCCGTGGTTGGATCATATGGCTACACCTTC.

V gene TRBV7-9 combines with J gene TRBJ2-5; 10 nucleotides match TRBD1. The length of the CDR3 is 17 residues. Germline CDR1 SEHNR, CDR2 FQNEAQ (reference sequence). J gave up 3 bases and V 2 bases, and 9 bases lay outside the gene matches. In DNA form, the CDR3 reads TGTGCCAGCAGCTTACCAAGAGGAGGGACAGGGGAAGAGACCCAGTACTTC. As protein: CASSLPRGGTGEETQYF. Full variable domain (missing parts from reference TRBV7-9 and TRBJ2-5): DTGVSQNPRHKITKRGQNVTFRCDPISEHNRLYWYRQTLGQGPEFLTYFQNEAQLEKSRLLSDRFSAERPKGSFSTLEIQRTEQGDSAMYLCASSLPRGGTGEETQYFGPGTRLLVL.